This T cell receptor beta chain was retrieved from a study of cytomegalovirus exposure and HLA in healthy donors (dated by TCRdb to the late 2010s). Regarding the complete study: A later analysis indicated that the 120 or so validation repertoires were generated on the platform also employed for the 600 to 750 repertoires of the first cohort. The study aimed to test whether signatures of past pathogen exposure could be identified by cataloging public T cell receptors. Besides the first cohort of more than 650 subjects, a separate validation cohort made up of over a hundred different subjects was used. The study combined high-throughput TCR immunosequencing, statistical association of individual TCRs with disease status, and machine learning to predict cytomegalovirus infection status. Results and caveats for the whole study, not just this receptor: Cytomegalovirus status was reported to be diagnosed by the classifier with high specificity and sensitivity in both the original and validation cohorts. A later analysis found that TCRs clustered in the first cohort also tended to co-occur in the roughly 110 validation repertoires, with approximately 95% of cluster scores above 0. Three of the identified cytomegalovirus-associated TCR beta chains were confirmed in vitro to be specific for cytomegalovirus antigens. In the study, approximately 150 TCR beta chains were listed as associated with cytomegalovirus. Most TCR sequences were seen in very few donors, while some public TCRs were found in many individuals. A later analysis lacked HLA typing for the validation cohort, so it scored co-occurrence in that cohort across all 110 or so repertoires. The authors suggested that the approach could potentially be generalized to other disease states and immunological phenotypes.

Worth noting for this clone: It has no known antigen specificity. Base qualities are not provided; no much larger clone lies one nucleotide away.

Library method: the immunoSEQ multiplex PCR assay. The paper's processing steps were these. To diagnose cytomegalovirus status from the catalog of TCR beta chain sequences, a statistical classification framework was built. Sourced from immuneACCESS, this table was stored by TCRdb with only in-frame sequences that have V and J called. A share of the clones is absent; for the studies checked, an unresolved V gene accounts for under half, and the remainder has no known explanation. V, J and clone size derive from that table, while D and trimming were established from the DNA sequence. Across this sample there are approximately 210,000 clones, with about 90% seen only once. Clones ranked in the top ten supply just under 3% of the sample. Donors formed part of the validation cohort, which comprised 120 subjects and was distinct from the first cohort of over 500 subjects. Spanning cysteine to phenylalanine, the CDR3 consists of 8 amino acids. Only CDR3 DNA is held: 24 bases, read in frame from base 1.

This clonotype originated in a woman between 18 and 30 years old in good health and CMV-seronegative. Recombination connected TRBV21-1 to TRBJ1-1; TRBD1, as called in the table, went unchecked against the DNA. TRBV21-1 is reported as a pseudogene. The specimen sequenced was PBMCs. The DNA sequence reads TGTGCCAGCAACACAGCTTTCTTT. Its translation is CASNTAFF.